This entry concerns a single T cell receptor (beta chain). From germline, CDR1 is ENHRY and CDR2 SYGVKD. The length of the CDR3 is 13 residues. V lost 7 bases, J lost 4 bases, and 4 bases stayed unmatched. The data originate from a study of T cell changes during pregnancy in multiple sclerosis. Here immunoSEQ multiplex PCR was the method, and the copy in TCRdb shows in-frame clones only, minus some. The sample contains about 77,000 clones, 90% to 95% of which appear only once. This TCR was recovered from a female donor in good health, enrolled as a control in a pregnancy study. The specimen comprised peripheral blood, sampled after pregnancy. This sequence joins TRBV10-3 and TRBJ2-5; 9 positions agree with TRBD2. The CDR3 coding sequence is TGTGCCATCAACCCAGCGGGAGGAGAGACCCAGTACTTC. The encoded protein is CAINPAGGETQYF.